This T cell receptor beta chain was identified in a study of OX40 agonist ivuxolimab in advanced cancers. Regarding the complete study: Ivuxolimab was a fully human IgG2 agonistic monoclonal antibody targeting the costimulatory receptor OX40 (CD134). Intravenous ivuxolimab was administered to patients every 2 weeks at six dose levels: 0.01, 0.1, 0.3, 1.5, 3 and 10 mg/kg. The purpose of peripheral TCRbeta sequencing was to test whether ivuxolimab changed TCR sequence diversity and led to clonal T-cell expansion. Among the roughly 50 dose-escalation patients, about 20 had hepatocellular carcinoma, 15 or so melanoma, 9 renal cell carcinoma and 9 head and neck cancer. The paper describes the monotherapy dose-escalation part (N = 52 patients) of the phase I trial of ivuxolimab. Partial responses occurred in three dose-escalation patients, of whom one had hepatocellular carcinoma and two had cutaneous melanoma. In the dose-escalation cohort, around four fifths of patients were male, and the mean age was approximately 55 years, with a range of roughly 23 to 85. Patients were allowed to have had prior anti-PD-1, anti-PD-L1 or anti-CTLA-4 therapy, and around 40% of the dose-escalation patients had previously received checkpoint inhibitors.

Trimming at the junction amounts to 1 base on V and 7 bases on J, and the germline ends lie 13 bases apart. The CDR3 starts with the cysteine, ends with the phenylalanine, and has 15 residues. The sequence is cut down to CDR3 DNA, 45 bases in frame from base 1. As encoded in the germline V gene, CDR1 is SGHTA while CDR2 is FQGNSA. To sequence the TCRbeta CDR3 region, genomic DNA was isolated from the sorted cells. The immunoSEQ Assay was used for sequencing of TCRbeta CDR3 regions. TCRdb holds this immuneACCESS table with in-frame rearrangements only. Some clones are missing; in checked studies, unresolved V genes explain under half, and the rest has no known cause. The sample table shows tens of thousands of clones, and 91% are seen once. Of the sample, 8.7% is held by the ten largest clones. The trial excluded patients who had a history of autoimmune disease or were on systemic immunosuppression. In every dose cohort, peripheral blood was drawn for TCR sequencing at baseline, cycle 4 day 1, and cycle 7 day 1. Samples came from an open-label, multicenter, first-in-human phase I dose-escalation trial of ivuxolimab. Adults with locally advanced or metastatic head and neck squamous cell, hepatocellular, melanoma or renal cell carcinoma were enrolled in the trial. Before TCR sequencing, CD4+ T cells and CD8+ T cells were sorted from peripheral blood as separate populations.

On the study overall, not on this receptor specifically: Low levels of normalized T-cell clonal expansion were also shown by some nonresponding patients. In partial responders in the 0.1-3.0 mg/kg groups, normalized peripheral clonal expansion was found to be among the lowest, especially among CD8+ T cells. On average, CD8+ T cells showed more expanded clones than CD4+ T cells after ivuxolimab. At doses of 0.1 to 3.0 mg/kg, clonal expansion of both CD4+ and CD8+ T cells in blood was seen between baseline and week 6. Antigen specificity was not determined for the clonally expanded peripheral T cells.

As regards this clone: It has no known antigen specificity. Within one base of it there is no much larger clone, and no base qualities were kept.

The TCR originated in an adult with an advanced solid tumor such as melanoma, head and neck, liver or kidney cancer. Sequencing used CD4+ or CD8+ T cells sorted from blood, obtained in a trial of the OX40 agonist ivuxolimab. This chain joins TRBV7-2 to TRBJ1-4, with a weak D call of TRBD1 (5 bases match). For the CDR3, the sequence is CASSLDGRVLEKLFF. The DNA sequence reads TGTGCCAGCAGCTTAGATGGCAGGGTCCTTGAAAAACTGTTTTTT.